This T cell receptor beta chain was sequenced during a study of CD8 T cells in ankylosing spondylitis (dated by TCRdb to the late 2010s). In terms of the full investigation: The study profiled T cell receptor beta repertoires in healthy donors and ankylosing spondylitis patients to find disease-linked TCR variants. The full study cohort comprised about 23 ankylosing spondylitis patients and 110 or so healthy donors. Peripheral blood samples were taken, and synovial fluid was additionally collected from ankylosing spondylitis patients. Findings and caveats that apply to the study as a whole: Significant enrichment of the disease-linked clones was reported in matched synovial fluid samples from ankylosing spondylitis patients. Blood from ankylosing spondylitis patients appeared to be characterized by a TCR beta motif composed of under 10 highly homologous amino acid variants. Some motif variants were previously reported in synovial fluid and blood of reactive arthritis patients, suggesting common disease-initiation mechanisms. The disease-linked clones showed a CD8+ phenotype and occurred at relatively low frequencies in peripheral blood.

TCRdb shows the sequencer as Illumina HiSeq 2500. Quantitative 5'-RACE with molecular barcodes was used to prepare TCR beta libraries. As for how the authors treated the data: A new computational method based on a probabilistic model of VDJ rearrangement was used to identify disease-linked TCR variants. The raw public reads went through TCRdb reprocessing: fastp at Q25, MiXCR clone calling, in-frame beta chains kept. Entries that share a CDR3 protein sequence are merged under the most common genes and DNA. The authors' filters were not applied to this entry. The sample data list roughly 440,000 distinct CDR3 sequences, and about 15% of these were observed just once. The ten largest make up approximately 1% of the sample. Per the germline V gene, SGHAT is the CDR1 and FQNNGV is the CDR2. The V end gives up 5 bases and the J end 8 bases, leaving 9 bases in the junction not matched to a gene. Measured from the cysteine to the phenylalanine, the CDR3 is 15 residues long. Of the read, only the CDR3 DNA is kept; its 45 bases are in frame from base 1.

A word on this clonotype: Its antigen is unknown. No base qualities exist here, and no much larger clone lies one base off it.

Sequences were obtained from blood, either unsorted or a sorted T cell fraction (not recorded which). This receptor chain uses TRBV11-2 and TRBJ2-1; 10 bases in the junction line up with TRBD2. This TCR derives from a male donor with ankylosing spondylitis. The CDR3 has the sequence CASSPVAGGSDEQFF. The nucleotide sequence reads TGTGCCAGCAGCCCGGTAGCGGGAGGTTCGGATGAGCAGTTCTTC.